This entry lists 17 T cell receptor beta chains sequenced from one sample in a study of blood T cell repertoires in COVID-19. Profiling relied on immunoSEQ multiplex PCR, and the TCRdb table lists in-frame clones only, not all of them. The sample lists about 360,000 clones, less than 90% occurring once. The material sequenced was peripheral blood. All receptors come from a woman aged 55-70 years with COVID-19, enrolled during active disease.

The chain employs TRBV6-6 and TRBJ2-7, with a tentative D call TRBD2 (5 bases). This CDR3 is 14 amino acids long. V was shortened by 2 bases and J by 2 bases, with 10 bases between the two germline ends. Germline CDR1 reads MNHNY; CDR2 reads SVGAGI (reference sequence). The CDR3 here is CASSYEGPPYEQYF. As DNA, the CDR3 is TGTGCCAGCAGTTACGAGGGTCCTCCCTACGAGCAGTACTTC.

The J gene is TRBJ2-1, the V gene TRBV5-6; D might be TRBD1 (5 bases). V gave up 1 base and J gave up 5 bases, with 13 bases separating them. The CDR3 length is 15 residues. CDR1 SGHDT and CDR2 YYEEEE come from the germline V gene. The CDR3: CASSLWGPLNNEQFF. Written as DNA, the CDR3 is TGTGCCAGCAGCTTGTGGGGCCCCCTCAACAATGAGCAGTTCTTC.

The chain is built from TRBV18 and TRBJ1-1; 7 bases are shared with TRBD1. CDR3 length equals 15 residues. Trimming took 3 bases from V and 3 from J; bases not matched to a gene: 7. Germline CDR1 and CDR2: KGHSH and LQKENI. The CDR3 here is CASSPNRGADTEAFF. CDR3 DNA: TGTGCCAGCTCACCTAACAGGGGCGCGGACACTGAAGCTTTCTTT.

This chain links TRBV5-1 with TRBJ1-2; D ambiguous. CDR3 size: 15 residues. Per germline, CDR1 SGHRS and CDR2 YFSETQ. Trimming took 5 bases from V and 2 from J, leaving 16 bases between them. The DNA of the CDR3 is TGCGCCAGCAGGCCTCTAGTGGCAGAGAACTATGGCTACACCTTC. Translation gives CASRPLVAENYGYTF.

The chain carries TRBV18 and TRBJ2-7, with unresolved D. This CDR3 contains 14 residues. Germline V gene sequence: CDR1 KGHSH, CDR2 LQKENI. Deletions cut 0 bases from V and 2 bases from J, with 8 bases between. As DNA, the CDR3 is TGTGCCAGCTCACCACCGAGCAGGCCCTACGAGCAGTACTTC. Protein: CASSPPSRPYEQYF. Based on the CDR3 plus reference TRBV18 and TRBJ2-7, the full variable domain is NAGVMQNPRHLVRRRGQEARLRCSPMKGHSHVYWYRQLPEEGLKFMVYLQKENIIDESGMPKERFSAEFPKEGPSILRIQQVVRGDSAAYFCASSPPSRPYEQYFGPGTRLTVT.

The gene calls are TRBV29-1 and TRBJ1-2; 8 bases are a match to TRBD1. The junction had 4 bases not matched to a gene; V was cut back by 4 bases and J by 0 bases. This CDR3 region has 14 residues. Germline V gene data show CDR1 as SQVTM and CDR2 as ANQGSEA. CDR3 loop: CSVADRGTNYGYTF. Written as DNA, the CDR3 is TGCAGCGTTGCCGACAGGGGAACTAACTATGGCTACACCTTC.

The table lists this clone with a count of one. The chain recombines TRBV10-3 with TRBJ2-7; a possible D gene is TRBD1 (6 bases). The CDR3 covers 15 residues. Per germline, CDR1 ENHRY and CDR2 SYGVKD. V lost 3 bases to trimming and J lost 0 bases, with 12 bases between them. The CDR3 here is CAISDRDTSSYEQYF. The CDR3 DNA sequence: TGTGCCATCAGTGACCGGGACACCAGCTCCTACGAGCAGTACTTC.

The J gene is TRBJ1-2, the V gene TRBV9, with TRBD1 as a possible D gene (6 bases). V lost 0 bases, J lost 5 bases, and 8 bases lay in between. CDR3 size: 13 residues. Per the germline V gene, CDR1 is SGDLS and CDR2 is YYNGEE. The CDR3 coding sequence is TGTGCCAGCAGCGTAGCTACAGGGTATGGCTACACCTTC. This sequence encodes CASSVATGYGYTF.

The chain carries TRBV5-6 and TRBJ1-5; maybe TRBD1 (5 bases). This CDR3 contains 12 residues. V was trimmed by 4 bases and J by 5 bases, leaving 7 bases between them. Per germline, CDR1 SGHDT and CDR2 YYEEEE. The CDR3 reads CASSGGDQPQHF. CDR3 bases: TGTGCCAGCAGCGGAGGGGATCAGCCCCAGCATTTT.

The rearrangement uses TRBV9 and TRBJ1-4; 7 nucleotides align to TRBD1. The ends lost 3 bases at V and 8 bases at J; junction bases unmatched: 4. The CDR3 runs 13 residues. In germline, CDR1 is SGDLS, CDR2 YYNGEE. The CDR3 nucleotides are TGTGCCAGCAGCGCTTACAGGGGAGAAAAACTGTTTTTT. Protein sequence: CASSAYRGEKLFF. Looking up the rest from reference TRBV9 and TRBJ1-4 gives the full variable domain: DSGVTQTPKHLITATGQRVTLRCSPRSGDLSVYWYQQSLDQGLQFLIQYYNGEERAKGNILERFSAQQFPDLHSELNLSSLELGDSALYFCASSAYRGEKLFFGSGTQLSVL.

V usage is TRBV30 and J usage is TRBJ2-5; 9 bases line up with TRBD1. CDR1 and CDR2 from the germline V gene are GTSNPN and SVGIG (reference sequence). The CDR3 covers 15 residues. The V gene end was trimmed by 5 bases and the J gene end by 5 bases; junction bases not matched to a gene: 12. CDR3 nucleotide sequence: TGTGCCTGGGCCGCCCCGGGACAGGGAGGTGAGACCCAGTACTTC. Residues: CAWAAPGQGGETQYF.

The gene calls are TRBV3-1 (or the pseudogene TRBV3-2) and TRBJ2-7; the match to TRBD2 covers 9 bases. This CDR3 has 13 amino acids. CDR1 and CDR2 (germline): LGHDT, YNNKEL (reference sequence). V shed 6 bases and J 3 bases; nucleotides not matched to a gene: 3. The CDR3 reads CASSLAGIYEQYF. CDR3 sequence (DNA): TGTGCCAGCAGTCTAGCGGGGATCTACGAGCAGTACTTC.

V is TRBV10-2 and J is TRBJ2-5; D is possibly TRBD2 (7 bases). CDR3 size: 13 residues. The V and J ends lost 2 bases and 7 bases respectively, with 11 bases between them. Germline CDR1 WSHSY, CDR2 SAAADI. CDR3 residues: CASSEGGAVTQYF. The CDR3 DNA sequence: TGCGCCAGCAGTGAGGGGGGGGCCGTGACCCAGTACTTC.

The chain is built from TRBV5-1 and TRBJ2-2, with D maybe TRBD1 (6 bases). The CDR3 is made up of 18 amino acids. Germline V CDR1 and CDR2: SGHRS, YFSETQ. Trimming shortened V by 0 bases and J by 3 bases, and 18 bases separated the two germline ends. In DNA form, the CDR3 reads TGCGCCAGCAGCTTGGGTCACCCACAGGGTAAGTACACCGGGGAGCTGTTTTTT. Encoded protein: CASSLGHPQGKYTGELFF. The entire variable domain, with the rest obtained from reference TRBV5-1 and TRBJ2-2, is as follows: KAGVTQTPRYLIKTRGQQVTLSCSPISGHRSVSWYQQTPGQGLQFLFEYFSETQRNKGNFPGRFSGRQFSNSRSEMNVSTLELGDSALYLCASSLGHPQGKYTGELFFGEGSRLTVL.

This clone appeared a few times. V and J are TRBV5-4 and TRBJ1-6; 9 bases align to TRBD1. J lost 11 bases, V lost 4 bases, and 4 bases had no gene match. Germline-derived CDR1 and CDR2 are SGHNT and YYREEE (reference sequence). This CDR3 is 13 amino acids long. The CDR3 protein is CASSPTGGAPLHF. The CDR3 bases are TGTGCCAGCAGCCCGACAGGGGGGGCACCCCTCCACTTT.

J is TRBJ2-7 and V is TRBV18, with 12 bases identical to TRBD2. V dropped 3 bases and J dropped 9; count of bases not matched to a gene: 9. The length of the CDR3 is 15 residues. Germline V gives CDR1 KGHSH, CDR2 LQKENI. The DNA for the CDR3 is TGTGCCAGCTCACCGTCTAGCGGGGGGGTCTCGGGGCAGTACTTC. Its translation: CASSPSSGGVSGQYF.

The chain links TRBV9 to TRBJ2-3; TRBD2 agrees at 11 bases. This CDR3 contains 15 residues. The V gene end was trimmed by 3 bases and the J gene end by 10 bases; junction bases not matched to a gene: 10. Germline loops: CDR1 SGDLS, CDR2 YYNGEE. CDR3 protein: CASSAPGGSGGAQYF. The CDR3 nucleotides are TGTGCCAGCAGCGCGCCCGGTGGTAGCGGGGGGGCGCAGTATTTT.